A single sample is the source of the 20 T cell receptor beta chains below, sequenced in a study of CD8+ T cells in alopecia areata. It was cDNA, reverse transcribed from extracted RNA, that served as the sequencing template. Clones were sequenced by immunoSEQ multiplex PCR, and TCRdb holds only the in-frame ones, with some missing. The specimen gives 250,000 or so clones without singletons; the ten biggest hold about 1.2%. Using CD4, CD8alpha, NKG2D, NKG2ACE and other markers, pooled cutaneous lymph node cells were sorted. The sequencing input was CD4+ T cells sorted from a lymph node. The receptors stem from a C3H/HeJ mouse with alopecia areata. For this mouse line, the MHC haplotype is H2-k.

As for this clone: Gene labels here are mouse ones. The read halts 4 residues ahead of the CDR3 end, with the missing end drawn from the germline J gene. This chain connects TRBV19 to TRBJ2-7, with 9 positions matching TRBD2. This CDR3 comprises 14 residues. Germline values: CDR1 FNHDT, CDR2 SITEND (reference sequence). The part of the CDR3 DNA that was read is TGTGCCAGCAGTATAAACTGGGGGGATTAT. The encoded protein is CASSINWGDY. The whole CDR3 is CASSINWGDYEQYF.

In its sample, this clone was seen many times. The genes are named according to mouse. The read ends 3 residues early relative to the CDR3; the germline J gene fills the gap. Other nucleotide sequences in the sample specify the same CDR3. The chain joins TRBV19 to TRBJ1-6; 7 nucleotides match TRBD1. TRBJ1-6 is filed as an ORF, its function uncertain. The CDR3 contains 14 residues. The V gene end was trimmed by 5 bases and the J gene end by 7 bases; junction bases not matched to a gene: 6. In germline, CDR1 is FNHDT, CDR2 SITEND (reference sequence). This CDR3 is CASSKQGWNSPLYF. Incomplete CDR3 DNA: TGTGCCAGCAGCAAACAGGGGTGGAATTCGCCC.

Remarks on this clone: The germline and genes are mouse ones. The CDR3 end is not reached by the read, which stops 4 residues before it; the germline J gene fills it in. This sample includes further DNA sequences coding for the same CDR3. The chain carries TRBV31 and TRBJ2-5, with 7 bases fitting TRBD1. CDR3 length: 13 amino acids. Germline CDR1 reads GKSSPN; CDR2 reads SITVG. The V gene end was trimmed by 0 bases and the J gene end by 3 bases; junction bases not matched to a gene: 0. CDR3 region: CAWSLRGQDTQYF. The covered CDR3 bases are TGTGCCTGGAGTCTCAGGGGGCAAGAC.

This clone was seen only a few times. The gene symbols are mouse symbols. Sequencing ends 4 residues short of the CDR3 end; the germline J gene provides the rest. The chain combines TRBV5 with TRBJ2-5; the match to TRBD2 covers 8 bases. The J segment lost 1 base and the V segment lost 0 bases, leaving 0 bases of the junction unmatched. Germline values: CDR1 LGHNA, CDR2 YNLKQL (reference sequence). This CDR3 is built from 15 residues. CDR3 in amino acids: CASSQDGGDQDTQYF. Partial CDR3 DNA: TGTGCCAGCAGCCAAGATGGGGGGGACCAAGAC.

Comments on this clone: Gene labels here are mouse ones. The read halts 4 residues ahead of the CDR3 end, with the missing end drawn from the germline J gene. The V and J genes are TRBV13-1 and TRBJ1-2; a possible D gene is TRBD1 (5 bases). Germline V CDR1 and CDR2: NSHNY, SYGAGN. This CDR3 spans 14 amino acids. The CDR3 here is CASSDAEAGPDYTF. The sequenced part of the CDR3 DNA is TGTGCCAGCAGTGATGCAGAGGCAGGGCCC.

This clone was recorded at least ten times. The gene names given are mouse names. The DNA ends 4 residues before the CDR3 does, and the rest of the CDR3 is filled in from the germline J gene. V usage is TRBV14 and J usage is TRBJ2-5, with TRBD1 matching 9 bases. The CDR3 sequence is 14 residues long. CDR1 SGHDT and CDR2 FRDEAV come from the germline V gene. The CDR3 DNA, read in part, is TGTGCCAGCACCCACAGGGGGCTACGAGAC. It specifies CASTHRGLRD. The full CDR3 sequence reads CASTHRGLRDTQYF.

In the case of this clone: Mouse names are used for the genes. The read finishes 4 residues shy of the CDR3 end, and the germline J gene is used to complete it. Distinct nucleotide sequences in the sample also encode this CDR3. The V call is TRBV5, the J call TRBJ1-2; 9 nucleotides match TRBD1. There are 12 residues in the CDR3. The V gene's germline CDR1 is LGHNA and CDR2 YNLKQL (reference sequence). CDR3 bases read: TGTGCCAGCAGCCAGACAGGGGGC. As protein: CASSQTGG. The whole CDR3 protein is CASSQTGGDYTF.

Notes on this clone: Here the gene names and germline are mouse. The read halts 4 residues ahead of the CDR3 end, with the missing end drawn from the germline J gene. The chain carries TRBV5 and TRBJ2-5; TRBD2 aligns across 9 bases. There are 16 residues in the CDR3. Trimming took 4 bases from V and 0 from J; bases not matched to a gene: 5. Germline V lookup: CDR1 LGHNA, CDR2 YNLKQL (reference sequence). This CDR3 is CASSPDWGINQDTQYF. The CDR3 DNA, read in part, is TGTGCCAGCAGCCCCGACTGGGGGATTAACCAAGAC.

Concerning this clone: Here the gene names and germline are mouse. The read ends 3 residues shy of where the CDR3 ends; the end is completed using the germline J gene. J is TRBJ1-6 and V is TRBV29, with 7 bases aligning to TRBD1. TRBJ1-6 is an ORF, with its function uncertain. CDR1 is MSHET and CDR2 is SYDVDS in the germline V gene. The CDR3 is made up of 14 amino acids. CDR3 amino acids: CAPADRDYNSPLYF. CDR3 DNA, as far as it was read: TGTGCACCCGCAGACAGGGACTATAATTCGCCC.

A note on this clone: Gene names and germline match the mouse. The read comes to an end 4 residues before the CDR3 does, leaving the germline J gene to fill in the end. The chain has TRBV13-1 and TRBJ1-1, with D hard to call. The CDR3 totals 12 residues. CDR1 is NSHNY and CDR2 is SYGAGN in the germline V gene. The V end was cut by 1 base, the J end by 3 bases, with 4 bases between. This CDR3 is CASSDSDTEVFF. The DNA read from the CDR3 is TGTGCCAGCAGTGATTCTGACACA.

Turning to this clone: Gene names are mouse gene names. The CDR3 goes on 3 residues after the read ends, and that part is filled in from the germline J gene. This same CDR3 is encoded by further DNA sequences in the sample. The genes are TRBV1 and TRBJ1-6; D not resolved. TRBJ1-6 is treated as an ORF (open reading frame) with a function not yet certain. The CDR3 runs 15 residues. Germline lookup yields CDR1 NSQYPW and CDR2 LRSPGD (reference sequence). The germline V and J ends were trimmed by 3 bases and 3 bases, with 9 bases remaining between them. The CDR3 is CTCSAGQDYNSPLYF. The covered CDR3 bases are TGCACCTGCAGTGCCGGCCAGGACTATAATTCGCCC.

This clone was observed a handful of times. Mouse gene names apply. Sequencing ends 4 residues short of the CDR3 end; the germline J gene provides the rest. The chain carries TRBV31 and TRBJ2-3; TRBD2 matches 10 bases. Germline V gene lookup returns CDR1 GKSSPN and CDR2 SITVG. The CDR3 sequence is 15 residues long. V shed 0 bases, J shed 4 bases, and the junction held 4 bases outside the gene matches. The CDR3 DNA, read in part, is TGTGCCTGGAGTCTAGGCTGGGGGGGCCCAGAA. This encodes CAWSLGWGGPE. In full, the CDR3 reads CAWSLGWGGPETLYF.

The table lists this clone with a few counts. Gene names are mouse gene names. The sequence runs out 4 residues before the end of the CDR3; the remainder is reconstructed from the germline J gene. This chain uses TRBV5 with TRBJ1-1; 11 positions match TRBD1. CDR1 and CDR2 (germline): LGHNA, YNLKQL (reference sequence). This CDR3 has 14 amino acids. V shed 3 bases and J 4 bases; nucleotides not matched to a gene: 1. This chain's CDR3 is CASSQGQGVTEVFF. Partial CDR3 DNA: TGTGCCAGCAGCCAGGGACAGGGGGTCACA.

In its sample, this clone was seen a few times. The gene symbols are mouse symbols. From the germline J gene comes the end of the CDR3, since the read stops 4 residues before it. The chain couples TRBV19 to TRBJ2-2, with 7 nucleotides matching TRBD1. Trimming took 6 bases from V and 3 from J; bases not matched to a gene: 2. The germline CDR1 and CDR2 sequences are FNHDT and SITEND (reference sequence). This CDR3 has 13 residues. CDR3 sequence: CASTTGDTGQLYF. The sequenced CDR3 bases are TGTGCCAGCACCACAGGGGACACCGGG.

This clone came up a few times. The genes are named according to mouse. The read halts 4 residues ahead of the CDR3 end, with the missing end drawn from the germline J gene. V usage is TRBV31 and J usage is TRBJ2-1; D might be TRBD2 (5 bases). This CDR3 region has 14 residues. Trimming removed 1 base at V and 1 base at J, with 8 bases between. CDR1 and CDR2 from the germline V gene are GKSSPN and SITVG. The CDR3 DNA, read in part, is TGTGCCTGGAGTCGGACTTCCAACTATGCT. Translating gives CAWSRTSNYA. From start to end, the CDR3 is CAWSRTSNYAEQFF. The full variable domain, in which reference TRBV31 and TRBJ2-1 provide the parts outside the CDR3, is AQTIHQWPVAEIKAVGSPLSLGCTIKGKSSPNLYWYWQATGGTLQQLFYSITVGQVESVVQLNLSASRPKDDQFILSTEKLLLSHSGFYLCAWSRTSNYAEQFFGPGTRLTVL.

This clone was recorded a few times. Mouse names are used for the genes. The missing CDR3 end, 4 residues past where the read stops, is filled in from the germline J gene. The chain recombines TRBV1 with TRBJ2-5; 9 nucleotides align to TRBD1. The CDR3 runs 14 residues. The germline V gene encodes CDR1 NSQYPW and CDR2 LRSPGD (reference sequence). CDR3: CTCSAAQGADTQYF. The sequenced CDR3 bases are TGCACCTGCAGTGCAGCACAGGGGGCAGAC.

Details on this clone: Gene names refer to mouse genes. The read ends 4 residues shy of where the CDR3 ends; the end is completed using the germline J gene. Distinct nucleotide sequences in the sample also encode this CDR3. V is TRBV29 and J is TRBJ1-2; 11 positions agree with TRBD1. The CDR3 contains 14 residues. After removal of 3 bases from V and 4 bases from J, the junction contained 1 base not matched to a gene. CDR1 is MSHET, CDR2 SYDVDS, per germline. CDR3 residues: CASSLGTGGSDYTF. Incomplete CDR3 DNA: TGTGCTAGCAGTTTGGGGACAGGGGGCTCC.

This clone was counted between two and nine times. Germline and genes here are mouse. The read ends 4 residues before the CDR3 terminus; that terminus is restored from the germline J gene. Other DNA sequences in this sample translate to the same CDR3. V is TRBV5 and J is TRBJ1-2; D not resolved. Germline values: CDR1 LGHNA, CDR2 YNLKQL (reference sequence). Trimming removed 0 bases at V and 2 bases at J, with 4 bases between. The CDR3 totals 13 residues. The CDR3 loop is CASSQDINSDYTF. The CDR3 bases that were read are TGTGCCAGCAGCCAAGACATCAACTCC.

This clone was picked up a small number of times. Gene and germline names: mouse. The read ends 4 residues shy of where the CDR3 ends; the end is completed using the germline J gene. The gene calls are TRBV31 and TRBJ2-5; possible D gene TRBD1, 5 bases. CDR1 and CDR2 (germline): GKSSPN, SITVG. The CDR3 sequence is 12 residues long. The CDR3 is CAWSPGLDTQYF. Partial CDR3 DNA: TGTGCCTGGAGTCCAGGGTTGGAC.

This clone has only a few counts. Gene labels here are mouse ones. The missing CDR3 end, 4 residues past where the read stops, is filled in from the germline J gene. The chain uses TRBV13-1 and TRBJ2-5, with 8 positions matching TRBD2. This CDR3 is built from 15 residues. Germline values: CDR1 NSHNY, CDR2 SYGAGN. After removal of 0 bases from V and 2 bases from J, the junction contained 2 bases not matched to a gene. CDR3 DNA (partial): TGTGCCAGCAGTGATGGCTGGGGGGCCCAAGAC. Translating gives CASSDGWGAQD. The full CDR3 is CASSDGWGAQDTQYF.